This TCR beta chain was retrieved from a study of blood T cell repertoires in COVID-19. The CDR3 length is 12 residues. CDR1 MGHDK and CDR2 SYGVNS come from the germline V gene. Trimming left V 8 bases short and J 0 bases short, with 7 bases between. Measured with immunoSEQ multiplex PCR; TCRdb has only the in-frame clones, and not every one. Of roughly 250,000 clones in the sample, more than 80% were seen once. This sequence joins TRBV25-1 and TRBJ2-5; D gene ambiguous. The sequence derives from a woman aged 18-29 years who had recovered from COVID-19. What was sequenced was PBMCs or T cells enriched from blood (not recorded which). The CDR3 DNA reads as TGTGCCAGCTCTAGGTACCAAGAGACCCAGTACTTC. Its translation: CASSRYQETQYF.